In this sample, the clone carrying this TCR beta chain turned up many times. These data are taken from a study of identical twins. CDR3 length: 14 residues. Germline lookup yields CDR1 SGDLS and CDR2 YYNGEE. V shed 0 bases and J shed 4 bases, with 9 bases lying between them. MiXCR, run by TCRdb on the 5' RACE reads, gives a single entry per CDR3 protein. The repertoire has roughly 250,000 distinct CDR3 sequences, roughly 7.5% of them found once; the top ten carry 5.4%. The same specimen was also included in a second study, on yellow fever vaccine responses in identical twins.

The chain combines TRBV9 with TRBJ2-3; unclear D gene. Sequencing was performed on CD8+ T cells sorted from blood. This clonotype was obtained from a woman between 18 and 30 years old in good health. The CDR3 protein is CASSVGWGPDTQYF. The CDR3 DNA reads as TGTGCCAGCAGCGTAGGATGGGGTCCAGATACGCAGTATTTT.